This paragraph reports one TCR beta chain. The target antigen is unknown. TCRdb keeps only in-frame clones here, not all; method: immunoSEQ multiplex PCR. The table includes roughly 2 million clones, 85% to 95% detected once. The data are from a study of shared clonotypes between healthy human individuals. Findings and limits, study-wide: Rarefaction gave evidence that sorted-subset sequencing remained incomplete despite large depth. Among the subsets, naive ones generally showed larger estimated richness than memory ones.

CDR1 and CDR2 (germline): MDHEN, SYDVKM. Trimming pared 8 bases from V and 4 bases from J, leaving 6 bases between. The CDR3 is made up of 10 amino acids. The genes are TRBV28 and TRBJ2-7, with unresolved D. This sequence originates from a man aged 18 to 29 in good health. Sequencing was performed on naive CD4+ T cells sorted from blood. Subset given: CD45RA+ positively selected. The CDR3: CASGTYEQYF. The CDR3 coding sequence is TGTGCCAGCGGTACTTACGAGCAGTACTTC.